The 28 T cell receptor beta chains below come from one sample, sequenced in a study of T-cell reconstitution after alpha-beta-depleted transplantation in children (dated by TCRdb to 2016 to 2017). Library preparation employed PCR. TCRdb records Illumina HiSeq 2500 as the sequencer. TCR libraries were prepared with molecular barcoding, using unique molecular identifiers to normalize TCRbeta repertoire quantification. TCRdb reran the public reads through fastp at Q25 and MiXCR, keeping productive beta chains. Entries are consolidated by CDR3 protein sequence, retaining the most common genes and DNA. The sample table contains hundreds of thousands of distinct CDR3 sequences; only one count was recorded for around 12% of them. The top ten constitute approximately 0.8% of the sample. This specimen's treatment or condition label, per the study, means: allogeneic hematopoietic cell transplantation with graft depleted of TCRalphabeta T cells and CD19 B cells.

Sequenced here: PBMCs, sampled before TCRalphabeta/CD19-depleted stem cell transplant. These receptors came from a girl aged 2 to 9 with congenital amegakaryocytic thrombocytopenia, due to receive a stem cell transplant.

The chain joins TRBV5-1 to TRBJ2-7; 14 bases fit TRBD2. The CDR3 sequence is 19 residues long. The germline V gene encodes CDR1 SGHRS and CDR2 YFSETQ. The junction had 13 bases not matched to a gene; V was cut back by 2 bases and J by 3 bases. CDR3 nucleotide sequence: TGCGCCAGCAGCTTCCACCCGGGACTAGCGGGAGACAGTGGCTACGAGCAGTACTTC. Amino acid sequence: CASSFHPGLAGDSGYEQYF.

This clonotype has a handful of counts. CDR3 nucleotides: TGTGCCAGCAGCTTTGCGAACCTTGAGACTGAAGCTTTCTTT. Its translation: CASSFANLETEAFF. The V and J genes are TRBV7-9 and TRBJ1-1, with no clear D. V was cut by 3 bases and J by 5 bases, with 13 bases left in between. Germline values: CDR1 SEHNR, CDR2 FQNEAQ (reference sequence). This CDR3 is built from 14 residues.

This clonotype was seen many times. The V gene is TRBV29-1, the J gene TRBJ2-6; D is ambiguous. CDR1 is SQVTM and CDR2 is ANQGSEA in the germline V gene. Trimming shortened V by 5 bases and J by 0 bases, and 11 bases separated the two germline ends. This CDR3 comprises 15 residues. The CDR3 loop is CSVPILISGANVLTF. In DNA, the CDR3 is TGCAGCGTTCCTATTCTGATCTCTGGGGCCAACGTCCTGACTTTC.

The chain combines TRBV5-6 with TRBJ2-3; no clear D. Trimming removed 3 bases at V and 3 bases at J, with 17 bases between. Germline CDR1 SGHDT, CDR2 YYEEEE. This CDR3 spans 16 amino acids. The CDR3 here is CASSSPGLDGTDTQYF. Written as DNA, the CDR3 is TGTGCCAGCAGCTCTCCGGGTCTCGATGGGACAGATACGCAGTATTTT.

This clonotype has a count of ten or more. This sequence joins TRBV9 and TRBJ2-3; D possibly corresponds to TRBD1 (5 bases). Germline CDR1 and CDR2: SGDLS and YYNGEE. The CDR3 has 15 residues. Trimming pared 8 bases from V and 0 bases from J, leaving 16 bases between. The CDR3 sequence is CASSNGATSTDTQYF. The CDR3 DNA sequence: TGTGCCAGTTCCAATGGGGCCACTAGCACAGATACGCAGTATTTT.

This clonotype was observed at least ten times. The chain recombines TRBV12-3 or TRBV12-4 with TRBJ2-7, with 10 bases fitting TRBD2. This CDR3 is 15 amino acids long. After removal of 3 bases from V and 7 bases from J, the junction contained 9 bases not matched to a gene. The CDR3 sequence is CASSFRSSGRFEQYF. The CDR3 DNA reads as TGTGCCAGCAGTTTTCGGTCTAGCGGGAGATTTGAGCAGTACTTC.

This clonotype was observed many times. The rearrangement links TRBV9 to TRBJ2-1; 9 bases are shared with TRBD1. The CDR3 has 14 residues. Losses at the gene ends were 5 bases for V and 6 bases for J; bases not matched to a gene: 6. Germline CDR1 and CDR2: SGDLS and YYNGEE. CDR3: CASSAGTGTNEQFF. CDR3 DNA: TGTGCCAGCAGTGCCGGGACAGGGACCAATGAGCAGTTCTTC.

This clonotype has a handful of counts. The chain is built from TRBV7-2 and TRBJ2-7, with TRBD2 as a possible D gene (5 bases). V lost 7 bases, J lost 3 bases, and 19 bases lay in between. Germline V lookup: CDR1 SGHTA, CDR2 FQGNSA. The CDR3 consists of 15 residues. The CDR3 protein is CASNQPGVTNYEQYF. Here the CDR3 DNA reads TGTGCCAGCAACCAACCCGGGGTAACTAACTACGAGCAGTACTTC.

The table lists this clonotype with a count of one. The chain joins TRBV5-1 to TRBJ1-2; 10 bases align to TRBD1. Germline CDR1 SGHRS, CDR2 YFSETQ. This CDR3 contains 17 residues. J lost 4 bases, V lost 4 bases, and 13 bases had no gene match. CDR3 sequence (DNA): TGCGCCAGCAGCCCGTCCCGGGACAGGGGTGGCATCTATGGCTACACCTTC. This encodes CASSPSRDRGGIYGYTF.

Many counts were recorded for this clonotype. The V call is TRBV29-1, the J call TRBJ2-7, with a possible D match to TRBD1 (6 bases). The V end lost 4 bases, the J end lost 2 bases, and 15 bases lay between the germline ends. The CDR3 sequence is 14 residues long. The V gene's germline CDR1 is SQVTM and CDR2 ANQGSEA. CDR3 loop: CSVVTQGTTYEQYF. The CDR3, as DNA: TGCAGCGTTGTGACCCAGGGGACCACCTACGAGCAGTACTTC.

The chain has TRBV28 and TRBJ2-5; 8 bases are shared with TRBD2. CDR1 is MDHEN, CDR2 SYDVKM, per germline. Losses at the gene ends were 2 bases for V and 3 bases for J; bases not matched to a gene: 11. The CDR3 is 17 amino acids. CDR3 loop: CASSLHILAEQEETQYF. The CDR3 bases are TGTGCCAGCAGTTTACATATACTAGCGGAGCAAGAAGAGACCCAGTACTTC.

This rearrangement joins TRBV12-3 or TRBV12-4 to TRBJ2-1; D gene uncertain. Trimming took 3 bases from V and 0 from J, leaving 12 bases between them. The CDR3 spans 16 residues. The CDR3 nucleotides are TGTGCCAGCAGTTTCTCCCCGCACAGCTCCTACAATGAGCAGTTCTTC. This translates into CASSFSPHSSYNEQFF.

Concerning this clonotype: This may be a read error, as it is one base from a much larger clone. The genes are TRBV7-3 and TRBJ1-1; D is uncertain. This CDR3 is built from 15 residues. CDR1 SGHTA and CDR2 FQGTGA come from the germline V gene. V gave up 0 bases and J gave up 5 bases, with 13 bases separating them. CDR3 nucleotides: TGTGCCAGCAGCTTAACGGGTAACAGCGCGACTGAAGCTTTCTTT. Residues: CASSLTGNSATEAFF. Full variable domain (outside the CDR3, taken from reference TRBV7-3 and TRBJ1-1): GAGVSQTPSNKVTEKGKYVELRCDPISGHTALYWYRQSLGQGPEFLIYFQGTGAADDSGLPNDRFFAVRPEGSVSTLKIQRTERGDSAVYLCASSLTGNSATEAFFGQGTRLTVV.

V gene TRBV20-1 combines with J gene TRBJ2-3, with 7 bases identical to TRBD2. J lost 8 bases, V lost 3 bases, and 2 bases had no gene match. The length of the CDR3 is 11 residues. The V gene's germline CDR1 is DFQATT and CDR2 SNEGSKA (reference sequence). In DNA, the CDR3 is TGCAGTGCTAGCTCTAGCGGTACGCAGTATTTT. Encoded protein: CSASSSGTQYF.

This clonotype was detected ten times or more. The chain recombines TRBV7-9 with TRBJ1-1; D not resolved. Germline loops: CDR1 SEHNR, CDR2 FQNEAQ (reference sequence). V lost 2 bases, J lost 7 bases, and 8 bases lay in between. This CDR3 has 12 residues. The CDR3 coding sequence is TGTGCCAGCAGCTTACCAGGCCGTGAAGCTTTCTTT. Encoded protein: CASSLPGREAFF.

In its sample, this clonotype was seen many times. The CDR3 DNA is TGCGCCAGCAGATTCTACGAAGCGGTGGGCACTGAAGCTTTCTTT. It is translated as CASRFYEAVGTEAFF. The J gene is TRBJ1-1, the V gene TRBV5-1; no firm D call. The CDR3 is 15 residues long. Trimming took 5 bases from V and 4 from J, leaving 18 bases between them. Germline loops: CDR1 SGHRS, CDR2 YFSETQ. The variable domain in full, completed from reference TRBV5-1 and TRBJ1-1, reads KAGVTQTPRYLIKTRGQQVTLSCSPISGHRSVSWYQQTPGQGLQFLFEYFSETQRNKGNFPGRFSGRQFSNSRSEMNVSTLELGDSALYLCASRFYEAVGTEAFFGQGTRLTVV.

To note about this clonotype: This clone may be a read error of a much larger clone one base away. This chain links TRBV4-2 with TRBJ1-2; D is perhaps TRBD1 (5 bases). The CDR3 contains 11 residues. Germline V gives CDR1 LGHNA, CDR2 YNFKEQ. CDR3 nucleotide sequence: TGTGCCAGCAGCCAAGCAGGGTACTACCCCTTC. Encoded protein: CASSQAGYYPF.

The chain recombines TRBV20-1 with TRBJ2-3; 10 nucleotides agree with TRBD2. There are 16 residues in the CDR3. Germline V lookup: CDR1 DFQATT, CDR2 SNEGSKA (reference sequence). After removal of 2 bases from V and 2 bases from J, the junction contained 7 bases not matched to a gene. CDR3 in amino acids: CSARPSTSGLTDTQYF. The DNA of the CDR3 is TGCAGTGCTAGACCGTCGACTAGCGGGCTCACAGATACGCAGTATTTT.

The chain joins TRBV9 to TRBJ2-7, with a tentative D call TRBD1 (6 bases). The CDR3 extends over 15 amino acids. Trimming shortened V by 0 bases and J by 2 bases, and 12 bases separated the two germline ends. Germline CDR1 SGDLS, CDR2 YYNGEE. The CDR3 sequence is CASSVVGAPTYEQYF. The CDR3, as DNA: TGTGCCAGCAGCGTAGTGGGGGCCCCAACCTACGAGCAGTACTTC.

There are a few counts of this clonotype. J is TRBJ2-1 and V is TRBV5-1; D perhaps matches TRBD2 (5 bases). The CDR3 has 16 amino acids. V was clipped by 4 bases and J by 10 bases, with 24 bases between them. Germline-derived CDR1 and CDR2 are SGHRS and YFSETQ. The DNA of the CDR3 is TGCGCCAGCAGCCCCGAGGGCGTCCAAGGGCTAAGAGAGCAGTTCTTC. This gives the protein CASSPEGVQGLREQFF.

In this sample, this clonotype turned up a few times. The chain has TRBV4-2 and TRBJ2-5; 7 bases are shared with TRBD2. Germline values: CDR1 LGHNA, CDR2 YNFKEQ. The CDR3 sequence is 18 residues long. Losses at the gene ends were 2 bases for V and 0 bases for J; bases not matched to a gene: 12. The CDR3: CASSQNLGASGYQETQYF. The CDR3 DNA is TGTGCCAGCAGCCAAAACCTTGGGGCTAGCGGATACCAAGAGACCCAGTACTTC.

This chain connects TRBV4-1 to TRBJ2-5; D is unresolved. The CDR3 is 14 residues long. The ends were cut back, 4 bases at V and 5 bases at J, with 14 bases in the middle. Germline CDR1 reads MGHRA; CDR2 reads YSYEKL. CDR3 bases: TGCGCCAGCAGCCCCTGGGCCCCTGGGGAGACCCAGTACTTC. Translation: CASSPWAPGETQYF.

This clonotype has ten or more counts. This chain connects TRBV6-1 to TRBJ2-5; D is unresolved. The germline V gene has CDR1 MNHNS and CDR2 SASEGT. The V gene lost 2 bases and the J gene lost 4 bases, with 8 bases spanning the gap. The CDR3 runs to 13 residues. The CDR3 DNA reads as TGTGCCAGCAGTGAAAGTCCGGGAGAGACCCAGTACTTC. Translated: CASSESPGETQYF.

This clonotype was seen a few times. The chain combines TRBV20-1 with TRBJ2-3; TRBD2 matches 10 bases. V gave up 4 bases and J gave up 7 bases; unmatched junction bases: 11. This CDR3 has 15 amino acids. CDR1 and CDR2 from the germline V gene are DFQATT and SNEGSKA (reference sequence). The CDR3 DNA sequence: TGCAGTGCTATTTTTAGCGGGAGGCCGGGGTATACGCAGTATTTT. Translation: CSAIFSGRPGYTQYF.

A remark on this clonotype: This could be a read error, since a much larger clone is one nucleotide away. The chain has TRBV7-8 and TRBJ2-2; 7 bases line up with TRBD1. V shed 0 bases and J 7 bases; nucleotides not matched to a gene: 5. CDR3 length equals 15 residues. CDR1 and CDR2 (germline): SGHVS, FQNEAQ. The CDR3 region has the DNA TGTGCCAGCAGCTTAGCCCGACAGGGTGTCGGGGAGCTGTTTTTT. Translated, it gives CASSLARQGVGELFF.

The chain links TRBV18 to TRBJ2-5; D call uncertain. V was shortened by 1 base and J by 5 bases, with 8 bases between the two germline ends. CDR3 length: 13 amino acids. The germline V gene encodes CDR1 KGHSH and CDR2 LQKENI. For the CDR3, the DNA is TGTGCCAGCTCACCACAGACCATGGAGACCCAGTACTTC. Translation: CASSPQTMETQYF.

This clonotype was seen a few times. The chain is built from TRBV5-1 and TRBJ2-1, with TRBD2 identical over 10 bases. Trimming at V came to 0 bases and at J to 0 bases, leaving 6 bases not matched to a gene. The germline CDR1 and CDR2 sequences are SGHRS and YFSETQ. The CDR3 extends over 18 amino acids. The DNA of the CDR3 is TGCGCCAGCAGCTTGGCCCACGCTAGCGGGGGCTCCTACAATGAGCAGTTCTTC. Protein product: CASSLAHASGGSYNEQFF.

The chain uses TRBV12-3 or TRBV12-4 and TRBJ2-7; 9 nucleotides align to TRBD2. With 6 bases clipped from V and 2 bases from J, the junction kept 11 bases outside the gene matches. This CDR3 spans 16 amino acids. The CDR3 DNA sequence: TGTGCCAGCAGCTCAGACAGGACTAGCGCGACCTACGAGCAGTACTTC. Translation gives CASSSDRTSATYEQYF.